This TCR beta chain was identified during a study of lymphopenia after photon versus proton radiotherapy. Sequencing used immunoSEQ multiplex PCR; TCRdb keeps in-frame clones, though not all of them. The repertoire holds over 50,000 clones, with around 88% as singletons. The germline gives CDR1 SGHRS, CDR2 YFSETQ. With 0 bases clipped from V and 3 bases from J, the junction kept 4 bases outside the gene matches. The CDR3 consists of 15 residues. To note about this clone: No antigen is known for it.

Study-level findings and limits: Post-nadir diversity loss with photons came from oligoclonal expansion, particularly CD8+ Temra cells. Relative stability marked proton patients; photon patients lost diversity and naive cells. Post-nadir TCR diversity decline inversely tracked overall survival among those who died.

This receptor was taken from a man aged 35-49 years with gastric cancer. V is TRBV5-1 and J is TRBJ1-1, with 8 bases fitting TRBD1. The sequenced sample was peripheral blood, obtained from a patient treated with photon-based radiotherapy. CDR3 sequence reads: CASSLAGTGYTEAFF. CDR3 coding DNA: TGCGCCAGCAGCTTGGCCGGGACAGGATACACTGAAGCTTTCTTT.